This T cell receptor beta chain was found in a study of technical replicates of blood from a few donors. Some clones are missing from TCRdb's copy, which holds only in-frame ones; the method was immunoSEQ multiplex PCR. The repertoire holds under 45,000 clones, with 96% as singletons. There are 18 residues in the CDR3. Unmatched junction bases numbered 15, after V lost 4 bases and J lost 1 base. Germline CDR1 reads SGDLS; CDR2 reads YYNGEE. This chain uses TRBV9 with TRBJ1-2; TRBD1 matches at 8 bases. Sequencing was carried out using T cells isolated from PBMCs. This TCR was recovered from a human donor in good health. The chain's CDR3 is CASSTTRGQDPYNYGYTF. The CDR3 DNA is TGTGCCAGCAGCACCACGCGGGGACAGGACCCATATAACTATGGCTACACCTTC.